A few counts support the clone carrying this TCR beta chain. This sample stems from a study of response to subunit inactivated influenza vaccine. TCRdb reprocessed the RT-PCR reads with MiXCR, giving one entry per CDR3 protein. Here the sample spans 500,000 to 600,000 distinct CDR3 sequences, 11% being singletons. J was trimmed by 2 bases and V by 3 bases; bases with no gene match: 2. Germline CDR1 is DFQATT and CDR2 is SNEGSKA (reference sequence). CDR3 length equals 13 residues. The same specimen was also included in a second study, on T cells expressing NK-cell markers. That paper states: 5'RACE template switching with UMIs generated TCR beta cDNA. Sequencing of TCR beta repertoires drew on sorted CD3+CD56+NKG2C+, CD3+CD56+NKG2C- and CD3+CD56-NKG2C+ T cells.

The clonotype comes from a man aged 50 to 59 who received an inactivated influenza vaccine. Sequenced material: PBMCs from blood, taken on the day of vaccination. This chain uses TRBV20-1 with TRBJ2-3; 7 bases map to TRBD1. The CDR3 nucleotides are TGCAGTGCTAGGACAGGGAACACAGATACGCAGTATTTT. It translates to CSARTGNTDTQYF.